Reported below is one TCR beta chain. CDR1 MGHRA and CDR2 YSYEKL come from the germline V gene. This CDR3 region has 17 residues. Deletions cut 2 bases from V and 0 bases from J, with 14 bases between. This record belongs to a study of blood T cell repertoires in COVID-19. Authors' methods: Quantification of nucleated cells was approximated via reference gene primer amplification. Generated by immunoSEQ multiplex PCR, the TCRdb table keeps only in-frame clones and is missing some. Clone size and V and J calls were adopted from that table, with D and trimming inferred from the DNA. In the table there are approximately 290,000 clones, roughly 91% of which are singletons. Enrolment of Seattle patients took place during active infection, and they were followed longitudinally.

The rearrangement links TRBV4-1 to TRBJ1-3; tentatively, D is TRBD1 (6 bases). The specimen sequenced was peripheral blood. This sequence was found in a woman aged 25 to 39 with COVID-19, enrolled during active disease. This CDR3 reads CASSQWTAKLSGNTIYF. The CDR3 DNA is TGCGCCAGCAGCCAATGGACAGCTAAACTCTCTGGAAACACCATATATTTT.